Below, 32 T cell receptor beta chains from the same sample are listed, as sequenced in a study of blood T cells in healthy people across ages (dated by TCRdb to between 2014 and 2017). The library was produced with 5' RACE. The listed sequencing device is Illumina HiSeq 2500. A second PCR of about 6 to 11 cycles was run with a J-beta primer mix and a sample-barcoded 5' primer. Using fastp trimming at Q25 and MiXCR clonotype assembly, TCRdb reanalyzed the public sequencing data and kept in-frame beta chains. Duplicate CDR3 protein sequences are folded into a single record with the most common DNA and genes. This sample holds about 1 million distinct CDR3 sequences; over 35% were observed only once. The top ten clones comprise 18% of the sample. The sample consisted of blood. Every receptor here comes from a woman aged 55-69 years in good health.

The rearrangement links TRBV27 to TRBJ2-6; 8 nucleotides match TRBD1. The V gene end was trimmed by 8 bases and the J gene end by 2 bases; junction bases not matched to a gene: 11. CDR1 is MNHEY, CDR2 SMNVEV, per germline (reference sequence). The CDR3 has 17 amino acids. The CDR3 DNA reads as TGTGCCAGCTCAACCCGGAGACAGGGGACTGGGGCCAACGTCCTGACTTTC. This sequence encodes CASSTRRQGTGANVLTF.

The chain joins TRBV6-5 to TRBJ2-4; weak D call: TRBD2 (6 bases). V was cut by 2 bases and J by 13 bases, with 15 bases left in between. Germline values: CDR1 MNHEY, CDR2 SVGAGI. The CDR3 consists of 13 residues. For the CDR3, the DNA is TGTGCCAGCAGTTACGGGAGCACCCGGGAGCAGTACTTC. It codes for CASSYGSTREQYF.

The gene calls are TRBV5-5 and TRBJ2-1; TRBD2 is a possible D gene (6 bases). The CDR3 spans 16 residues. Deletions cut 6 bases from V and 3 bases from J, with 19 bases between. Germline CDR1 is SGHKS and CDR2 is YYEKEE (reference sequence). The CDR3 nucleotides read TGTGCCAGCACCCAAAGGACCGGGAGCTTCTACAATGAGCAGTTCTTC. Its protein product is CASTQRTGSFYNEQFF.

The chain carries TRBV20-1 and TRBJ1-1; D gene unclear. CDR1 and CDR2 (germline): DFQATT, SNEGSKA (reference sequence). This CDR3 is built from 14 residues. Trimming took 5 bases from V and 1 from J, leaving 14 bases between them. The CDR3 sequence: CSALSIHRNTEAFF. The CDR3 DNA sequence: TGCAGTGCTCTGTCTATACACCGGAACACTGAAGCTTTCTTT.

This clonotype occurred a few times. The chain is built from TRBV25-1 and TRBJ2-3, with 9 bases matching TRBD2. Germline values: CDR1 MGHDK, CDR2 SYGVNS. After removal of 2 bases from V and 0 bases from J, the junction contained 3 bases not matched to a gene. The CDR3 loop spans 16 amino acids. The CDR3 here is CASSEPSGGSTDTQYF. The CDR3 region has the DNA TGTGCCAGCAGTGAACCCAGCGGGGGGAGCACAGATACGCAGTATTTT. The variable domain in full, completed from reference TRBV25-1 and TRBJ2-3, reads EADIYQTPRYLVIGTGKKITLECSQTMGHDKMYWYQQDPGMELHLIHYSYGVNSTEKGDLSSESTVSRIRTEHFPLTLESARPSHTSQYLCASSEPSGGSTDTQYFGPGTRLTVL.

The chain combines TRBV28 with TRBJ1-2, with unresolved D. The CDR3 runs 13 residues. Trimming removed 5 bases at V and 13 bases at J, with 20 bases between. Germline V gene sequence: CDR1 MDHEN, CDR2 SYDVKM. The DNA of the CDR3 is TGTGCCAGCAGTGTCCGAAGCGGGAAGAGGTGCACCTTC. Protein sequence: CASSVRSGKRCTF.

The chain has TRBV11-2 and TRBJ2-5; 8 bases are shared with TRBD2. This CDR3 is 15 amino acids long. J lost 4 bases, V lost 3 bases, and 7 bases had no gene match. Germline-derived CDR1 and CDR2 are SGHAT and FQNNGV. The CDR3 coding sequence is TGTGCCAGCAGCTTCTCGGGAGGGCCGTCAGAGACCCAGTACTTC. Translated: CASSFSGGPSETQYF.

Worth noting for this clonotype: A much bigger clone sits one base away, suggesting this may be a read error. The chain combines TRBV29-1 with TRBJ2-5; D is possibly TRBD2 (6 bases). Germline V gene lookup returns CDR1 SQVTM and CDR2 ANQGSEA. Between the trimmed V and J ends, which lost 4 bases and 4 bases, there was a span of 10 bases. The CDR3 spans 12 residues. The CDR3 loop reads CSVGGNRETQYF. The CDR3 region has the DNA TGCAGCGTTGGCGGGAACCGAGAGACCCAGTACTTC.

This clonotype was counted between two and nine times. The chain joins TRBV12-3 or TRBV12-4 to TRBJ2-7; TRBD2 aligns across 7 bases. The CDR3 runs 14 residues. Trimming removed 7 bases from V and 1 base from J; junction bases left unmatched: 7. The CDR3 sequence is CASTMGRDSYEQYF. For the CDR3, the DNA is TGTGCCAGCACCATGGGGAGGGATTCCTACGAGCAGTACTTC.

This clonotype has only a few counts. V and J are TRBV5-6 and TRBJ2-5, with D possibly being TRBD2 (5 bases). The CDR3 sequence is 14 residues long. V was clipped by 4 bases and J by 5 bases, with 15 bases between them. Germline CDR1 is SGHDT and CDR2 is YYEEEE. CDR3 nucleotides: TGTGCCAGCAGCCCCCTGTTGGGAGACGAGACCCAGTACTTC. Its protein product is CASSPLLGDETQYF.

The gene calls are TRBV6-6 and TRBJ2-1; 9 bases match TRBD2. The CDR3 runs 15 residues. The J segment lost 4 bases and the V segment lost 6 bases, leaving 7 bases of the junction unmatched. Germline loops: CDR1 MNHNY, CDR2 SVGAGI (reference sequence). The CDR3 reads CASRISGSGYNEQFF. CDR3 sequence (DNA): TGTGCCAGCAGGATTAGCGGGAGTGGATACAATGAGCAGTTCTTC.

The chain employs TRBV5-1 and TRBJ2-1, with 8 nucleotides matching TRBD1. This CDR3 region has 14 residues. V lost 2 bases to trimming and J lost 8 bases; unmatched junction nucleotides: 6. CDR1 SGHRS and CDR2 YFSETQ come from the germline V gene. CDR3 in amino acids: CASSLNGQGDEQFF. The DNA for the CDR3 is TGCGCCAGCAGCTTAAACGGACAGGGTGATGAGCAGTTCTTC.

This clonotype was detected only a few times. This chain links TRBV6-6 with TRBJ2-7, with a possible D match to TRBD2 (6 bases). The assigned J gene may be wrong: the sequence end matches TRBJ2-5 better. This CDR3 comprises 11 residues. CDR1 is MNHNY, CDR2 SVGAGI, per germline (reference sequence). The CDR3 coding sequence is TGTGCCAGTGGAGGGCCGGGGACCCAGTACTTC. This gives the protein CASGGPGTQYF.

The V and J genes are TRBV10-3 and TRBJ2-5; the match to TRBD1 covers 7 bases. Germline lookup yields CDR1 ENHRY and CDR2 SYGVKD. The CDR3 runs 13 residues. J lost 1 base, V lost 11 bases, and 7 bases had no gene match. CDR3 in amino acids: CAAKGTAQETQYF. DNA for the CDR3: TGTGCCGCCAAAGGGACAGCCCAAGAGACCCAGTACTTC.

The CDR3 nucleotides are TGCGCCAGCAGCCCACCACTAGCCCGGAACCAAGAGACCCAGTACTTC. Protein sequence: CASSPPLARNQETQYF. The V call is TRBV5-1, the J call TRBJ2-5; D perhaps matches TRBD2 (6 bases). Germline assignment: CDR1 SGHRS and CDR2 YFSETQ. The CDR3 length is 16 residues. The ends were cut back, 4 bases at V and 0 bases at J, with 16 bases in the middle.

This clonotype was observed a handful of times. This chain joins TRBV29-1 and TRBJ2-6; D uncertain. There are 15 residues in the CDR3. Trimming cost V 2 bases and J 0 bases, with 8 bases left between them. CDR1 is SQVTM, CDR2 ANQGSEA, per germline. The CDR3 region has the DNA TGCAGCGTTGAACAGACCTCCTCTGGGGCCAACGTCCTGACTTTC. This gives the protein CSVEQTSSGANVLTF.

This clonotype was counted only a few times. V usage is TRBV3-1 and J usage is TRBJ2-3; TRBD2 matches at 11 bases. The CDR3 has 18 amino acids. From germline, CDR1 is LGHDT and CDR2 YNNKEL (reference sequence). The ends lost 0 bases at V and 7 bases at J; junction bases unmatched: 12. The CDR3: CASSQEVELAGEPYTQYF. CDR3 bases: TGTGCCAGCAGCCAAGAAGTGGAACTAGCGGGAGAGCCCTATACGCAGTATTTT.

This clonotype has just one count. This sequence joins TRBV11-2 and TRBJ2-1; no firm D call. Between the trimmed V and J ends, which lost 4 bases and 7 bases, there was a span of 14 bases. Germline V gene sequence: CDR1 SGHAT, CDR2 FQNNGV. The CDR3 spans 14 residues. The CDR3, as DNA: TGTGCCAGCAGCTCCTCCTTACTTGGTAATGAGCAGTTCTTC. This sequence encodes CASSSSLLGNEQFF.

The chain couples TRBV5-1 to TRBJ2-1; D is possibly TRBD2 (6 bases). V dropped 4 bases and J dropped 3 bases, with 11 bases sitting between them. Per the germline V gene, CDR1 is SGHRS and CDR2 is YFSETQ. The CDR3 length is 14 residues. The CDR3 loop is CASSTGESYNEQFF. The DNA of the CDR3 is TGCGCCAGCAGCACGGGGGAGAGCTACAATGAGCAGTTCTTC.

This clonotype was observed once. The chain employs TRBV10-3 and TRBJ1-5; D ambiguous. The V and J ends lost 7 bases and 0 bases respectively, with 13 bases between them. CDR1 and CDR2 (germline): ENHRY, SYGVKD. CDR3 length: 15 residues. This CDR3 is CAIKSREDSNQPQHF. The CDR3 nucleotides read TGTGCCATCAAAAGTAGGGAGGATAGCAATCAGCCCCAGCATTTT.

In its sample, this clonotype was seen a few times. The chain has TRBV6-5 and TRBJ2-3, with D perhaps matching TRBD1 (6 bases). V shed 6 bases and J shed 1 base, with 8 bases lying between them. Germline-derived CDR1 and CDR2 are MNHEY and SVGAGI. There are 13 residues in the CDR3. The CDR3 is CASRRQGTDTQYF. Here the CDR3 DNA reads TGTGCCAGCAGGCGACAGGGCACAGATACGCAGTATTTT.

The V and J genes are TRBV6-5 and TRBJ2-5, with TRBD2 matching over 7 bases. The CDR3 loop spans 14 amino acids. CDR1 and CDR2 from the germline V gene are MNHEY and SVGAGI. The J segment lost 5 bases and the V segment lost 2 bases, leaving 5 bases of the junction unmatched. The CDR3 sequence: CASSYPREGETQYF. The CDR3 coding sequence is TGTGCCAGCAGTTACCCTAGGGAGGGGGAGACCCAGTACTTC.

This clonotype was recorded at least ten times. Here the CDR3 reads CAISYDSVANVLTF. The CDR3 coding sequence is TGTGCCATCAGCTATGATAGTGTGGCCAACGTCCTGACTTTC. The genes are TRBV10-3 and TRBJ2-6; D is unresolved. Germline CDR1 is ENHRY and CDR2 is SYGVKD. V lost 6 bases, J lost 6 bases, and 12 bases lay in between. The CDR3 is 14 amino acids.

V usage is TRBV12-3 or TRBV12-4 and J usage is TRBJ2-7, with TRBD2 matching 14 bases. The CDR3 loop spans 22 amino acids. Losses at the gene ends were 6 bases for V and 4 bases for J; bases not matched to a gene: 26. In DNA form, the CDR3 reads TGTGCCAGCAGGGGAAACAAATCTCCGGGACTAGCGGGAGACGAGTTTTATTACGAGCAGTACTTC. Its protein product is CASRGNKSPGLAGDEFYYEQYF.

The V and J genes are TRBV20-1 and TRBJ2-1, with a possible D match to TRBD2 (5 bases). The CDR3 sequence is 16 residues long. The germline V and J ends were trimmed by 1 base and 0 bases, with 13 bases remaining between them. The germline gives CDR1 DFQATT, CDR2 SNEGSKA (reference sequence). Written as DNA, the CDR3 is TGCAGTGCTAGAGCCCCTAGCCAGAGCTCCTACAATGAGCAGTTCTTC. Its translation is CSARAPSQSSYNEQFF.

This clonotype was detected a few times. The J gene is TRBJ1-1, the V gene TRBV7-9; D is undetermined. V was cut by 6 bases and J by 0 bases, with 14 bases left in between. Germline V gene sequence: CDR1 SEHNR, CDR2 FQNEAQ (reference sequence). The CDR3 consists of 15 residues. Here the CDR3 DNA reads TGTGCCAGCAGATCCCGAGGCGACCTGAACACTGAAGCTTTCTTT. Its translation is CASRSRGDLNTEAFF.

This clonotype was counted ten times or more. J is TRBJ2-7 and V is TRBV2, with a tentative D call TRBD2 (5 bases). Trimming left V 4 bases short and J 5 bases short, with 6 bases between. The V gene's germline CDR1 is SNHLY and CDR2 FYNNEI. This CDR3 has 11 amino acids. The CDR3 loop is CASSVGNEQYF. The DNA for the CDR3 is TGTGCCAGCAGTGTCGGGAACGAGCAGTACTTC. Full variable domain (outside the CDR3, taken from reference TRBV2 and TRBJ2-7): EPEVTQTPSHQVTQMGQEVILRCVPISNHLYFYWYRQILGQKVEFLVSFYNNEISEKSEIFDDQFSVERPDGSNFTLKIRSTKLEDSAMYFCASSVGNEQYFGPGTRLTVT.

This clonotype was counted once. This sequence joins TRBV20-1 and TRBJ2-1; tentatively, D is TRBD2 (6 bases). The germline V gene encodes CDR1 DFQATT and CDR2 SNEGSKA (reference sequence). This CDR3 contains 14 residues. V was pared by 3 bases and J by 3 bases, with 12 bases between. This CDR3 is CSASPPGLYNEQFF. In DNA, the CDR3 is TGCAGTGCTAGCCCGCCGGGACTCTACAATGAGCAGTTCTTC.

The chain carries TRBV6-1 and TRBJ2-1; D is perhaps TRBD1 or TRBD2 (5 bases each). Germline assignment: CDR1 MNHNS and CDR2 SASEGT. The CDR3 contains 18 residues. Trimming removed 3 bases at V and 3 bases at J, with 21 bases between. CDR3 sequence reads: CASSDVRVPGSHYNEQFF. Written as DNA, the CDR3 is TGTGCCAGCAGTGATGTCAGGGTCCCGGGGAGCCACTACAATGAGCAGTTCTTC.

V is TRBV20-1 and J is TRBJ1-2, with TRBD1 matching over 8 bases. The V segment lost 5 bases and the J segment 7 bases; nucleotides outside the gene matches: 15. This CDR3 contains 15 residues. The V gene's germline CDR1 is DFQATT and CDR2 SNEGSKA (reference sequence). Written as DNA, the CDR3 is TGCAGTGCTGGAGGAGGACAGGGACGGATTCTTGGCTACACCTTC. The encoded protein is CSAGGGQGRILGYTF.

The V call is TRBV6-5, the J call TRBJ1-1; unclear D gene. There are 12 residues in the CDR3. V was cut by 10 bases and J by 3 bases, with 12 bases left in between. Germline V gene lookup returns CDR1 MNHEY and CDR2 SVGAGI. The CDR3 nucleotides read TGTGCCACCATGGTGGGATACACTGAAGCTTTCTTT. Amino acid sequence: CATMVGYTEAFF.

V and J are TRBV18 and TRBJ2-3; D gene unclear. The germline gives CDR1 KGHSH, CDR2 LQKENI. The CDR3 has 15 residues. V dropped 6 bases and J dropped 1 base, with 14 bases sitting between them. The CDR3: CASSPFRVGTDTQYF. The CDR3, as DNA: TGTGCCAGCTCGCCCTTTAGGGTCGGCACAGATACGCAGTATTTT. Filled out from reference TRBV18 and TRBJ2-3, the complete variable domain reads NAGVMQNPRHLVRRRGQEARLRCSPMKGHSHVYWYRQLPEEGLKFMVYLQKENIIDESGMPKERFSAEFPKEGPSILRIQQVVRGDSAAYFCASSPFRVGTDTQYFGPGTRLTVL.